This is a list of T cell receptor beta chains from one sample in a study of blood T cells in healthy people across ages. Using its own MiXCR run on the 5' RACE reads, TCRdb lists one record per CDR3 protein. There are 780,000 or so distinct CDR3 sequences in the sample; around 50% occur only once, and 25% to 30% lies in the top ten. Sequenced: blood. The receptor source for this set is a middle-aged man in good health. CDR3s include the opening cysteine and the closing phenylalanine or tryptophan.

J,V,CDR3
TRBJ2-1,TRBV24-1,CATSGPASGIFNEQFF
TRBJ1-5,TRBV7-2,CASRQTGFAQPQHF
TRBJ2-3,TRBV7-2,CASRAGATDTQYF
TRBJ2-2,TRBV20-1,CSARVQRAGELFF
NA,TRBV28,CASLRARQSYEQYF
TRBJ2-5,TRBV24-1,CATSDFRDRGGRETQYF
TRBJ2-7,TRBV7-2,CASSRTAYEQYF
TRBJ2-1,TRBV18,CASSPGGTSGYNEQFF
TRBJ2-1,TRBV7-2,CASSLKRERHEQFF
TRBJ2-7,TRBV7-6,CASSLGRGRADEQYF
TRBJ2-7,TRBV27,CASSLTSLLAGAQGTYEQYF
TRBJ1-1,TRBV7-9,CAGSFATEAFF
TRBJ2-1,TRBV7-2,CASSLDRRGAETQFF
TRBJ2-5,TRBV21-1,CASSQKAVAGDRKETQYF
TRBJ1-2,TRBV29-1,CSVVVQHRESYGYTF
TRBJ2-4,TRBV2,CASSEEATGYNIQYF
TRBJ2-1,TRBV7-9,CASSPQSGRGSYNEQFF
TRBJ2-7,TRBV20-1,CSASEARGHRNYEQYF
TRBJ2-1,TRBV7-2,CASSLERYNERFF
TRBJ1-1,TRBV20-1,CSATRVANMNTEAFF
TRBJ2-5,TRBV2,CASSVRGAGAQETQYF
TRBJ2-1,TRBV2,CASRVGHLSYNEQFF
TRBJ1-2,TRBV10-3,CAISLRDRLPNYGYTF
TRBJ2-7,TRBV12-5,CASGLDISYEQYF
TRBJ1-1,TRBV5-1,CASLRGPTEAFF
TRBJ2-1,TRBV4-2,CASSPNENEQFF
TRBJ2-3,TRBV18,CASSLRPQEDTQYF
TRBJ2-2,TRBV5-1,CASSLRDSGNTGELFF
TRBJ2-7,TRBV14,CASRRVGTDEQYF
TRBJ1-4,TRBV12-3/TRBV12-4,CASTNIRGINEKLFF
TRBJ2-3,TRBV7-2,CASSLVSGQGGSTDTQYF
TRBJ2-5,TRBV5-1,CASSSQTAIQETQYF
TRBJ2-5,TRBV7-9,CASSLRQGTETQYF
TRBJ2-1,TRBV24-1,CATSDVHAEQFF
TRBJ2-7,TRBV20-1,CSAVGAEGTYEQYF
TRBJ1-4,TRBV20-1,CSALMTGLGEKLFF
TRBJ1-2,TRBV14,CASSQGNNYGYTF
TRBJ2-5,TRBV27,CASSLGGQRKYF
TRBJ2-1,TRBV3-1,CASSHPRSGQREGDEQFF
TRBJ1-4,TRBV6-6,CASRRYSTEDLNEKLFF
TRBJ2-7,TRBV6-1,CASSVFLSYEQYF
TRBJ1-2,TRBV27,CASSSPTSPRGYGYTF
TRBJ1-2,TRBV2,CASRVDRGPYYGYTF
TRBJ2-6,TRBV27,CASSQTTPPGANVLTF
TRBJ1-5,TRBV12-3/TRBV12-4,CASSLYGGVQPQHF